Listed below are T cell receptor beta chains from one sample, sequenced in a study of immune evolution from preneoplasia to lung adenocarcinoma. The repertoire was sequenced with immunoSEQ multiplex PCR; TCRdb's copy has only in-frame clones and lacks some. The table records some 6,200 clones, 75% to 80% of them present only once. Sequenced material: FFPE lung adenocarcinoma in situ tissue. These receptors were collected from a donor aged 70 or older with lung adenocarcinoma. Each CDR3 is given with its conserved first and last residue.

v_call	j_call	cdr3_length	cdr3_aa
TRBV15	TRBJ2-3	14	CATSRDPAADTQYF
TRBV30	TRBJ1-1	14	CAWSVRFLDTEAFF
TRBV30	TRBJ2-7	12	CAYSGLSYEQYF
TRBV11-3	TRBJ1-2	13	CASSPRQNYGYTF
TRBV28	TRBJ1-1	14	CASSLWAPRGLAFF
TRBV11-2	TRBJ1-1	15	CASSLDPSMNTEAFF
TRBV5-1	TRBJ2-5	11	CASSLREVQYF
TRBV5-1	NA	14	CASNSQGAGDEQYF
TRBV19	TRBJ1-3	14	CASSFRSSGNTIYF
TRBV28	TRBJ2-1	12	CASRLVSDEQFF
TRBV6-6	TRBJ1-2	10	CASGLGGYTF
TRBV5-6	TRBJ2-7	13	CASSLRNSYEQYF
TRBV10-1	TRBJ2-5	14	CASSESEGRETQYF
TRBV5-4	TRBJ2-3	15	CASSGVLAGRDTQYF
TRBV5-6	TRBJ2-7	14	CASSSGARPYEQYF
TRBV28	TRBJ2-2	14	CASGTSGYTGELFF
TRBV7-2	TRBJ2-7	15	CASSPTVGSGGEQYF
TRBV9	TRBJ1-1	13	CASSPFTNTEAFF
TRBV2	TRBJ1-5	13	CATKGWSNQPQHF
TRBV4-1	TRBJ2-3	15	CASTRQGRSTDTQYF
TRBV19	TRBJ2-5	13	CASSLGVGETQYF
TRBV5-1	TRBJ2-2	17	CASSLGLVPGRYGELFF
TRBV9	TRBJ2-1	15	CASSVGGSGLNEQFF
TRBV6-1	TRBJ1-5	14	CASSEKVSNQPQHF
TRBV19	TRBJ1-2	12	CASSIQGYGYTF
TRBV18	TRBJ1-4	16	CASSPPDGARNEKLFF
TRBV29-1	TRBJ2-7	13	CSVLVAGRYEQYF
TRBV5-1	TRBJ1-1	13	CASSSGGRTEAFF
TRBV6-5	TRBJ1-5	15	CASSRLDGGNQPQHF